The rows below give T cell receptor beta chains drawn from one sample of a study of blood T cell repertoires in COVID-19. Sequencing used immunoSEQ multiplex PCR; TCRdb keeps in-frame clones, though not all of them. Altogether roughly 120,000 clones are present, roughly 80% being singletons, with the ten largest covering under 2.5%. Sample: peripheral blood. Source of these receptors: a man between 70 and 80 years old with acute or convalescent COVID-19. The CDR3 runs from the conserved cysteine through the conserved F or W. D genes are given only for firm matches. The listing skips clone size in some rows; elsewhere it reads once, few, many or a size class.

TRBV5-6	NA	TRBJ2-7	TRBD2	CASNYMGASGWSSYEQYF	TGTGCCAGCAACTATATGGGGGCTAGCGGGTGGAGCTCCTACGAGCAGTACTTC
TRBV7-8	NA	TRBJ2-1	TRBD2	CASSPKRWLAEYNEQFF	TGTGCCAGCAGCCCAAAACGGTGGCTAGCGGAGTACAATGAGCAGTTCTTC
TRBV6-1	NA	TRBJ2-2	NA	CASSEDRVRGTGELFF	TGTGCCAGCAGTGAAGACAGGGTCCGCGGCACCGGGGAGCTGTTTTTT
TRBV9	once	TRBJ1-1	NA	CASSVGRVDTEAFF	TGTGCCAGCAGCGTAGGCAGGGTTGACACTGAAGCTTTCTTT
TRBV5-4	NA	TRBJ2-7	TRBD1	CASTHRDRGYEQYF	TGTGCCAGCACCCATCGCGACAGGGGGTACGAGCAGTACTTC
TRBV29-1	once	TRBJ2-5	NA	CSVPAQGLETQYF	TGCAGCGTTCCAGCCCAGGGGTTAGAGACCCAGTACTTC
TRBV4-2	NA	TRBJ1-5	NA	CASSQPEGGEQPQHF	TGTGCCAGCAGCCAACCCGAGGGGGGGGAACAGCCCCAGCATTTT
TRBV19	NA	TRBJ1-5	TRBD1	CASRSRGGAGNQPQHF	TGTGCCAGTAGGAGCCGAGGGGGCGCGGGCAATCAGCCCCAGCATTTT
TRBV4-1	NA	TRBJ1-1	NA	CASSQDPEAYTEAFF	TGCGCCAGCAGCCAAGATCCGGAGGCATACACTGAAGCTTTCTTT
TRBV7-2	few	TRBJ1-2	TRBD1	CASSSSLPGQGAQGYTF	TGTGCCAGCAGCTCGTCCTTACCGGGACAGGGGGCGCAAGGCTACACCTTC
TRBV11-2	NA	TRBJ2-2	TRBD1	CASSLVPPGGYTGELFF	TGTGCCAGCAGCTTAGTCCCTCCAGGGGGATACACCGGGGAGCTGTTTTTT
TRBV5-1	once	TRBJ1-2	NA	CASSPGPQDGYTF	TGCGCCAGCAGCCCCGGGCCACAGGATGGCTACACCTTC
TRBV2	once	TRBJ2-3	NA	CASSPQGTLPTDTQYF	TGTGCCAGCAGTCCCCAGGGGACCCTACCCACAGATACGCAGTATTTT
TRBV4-1	NA	TRBJ2-7	TRBD1	CASSQGGLVGTGGSYEQYF	TGCGCCAGCAGCCAAGGGGGTCTCGTAGGGACAGGAGGTTCCTACGAGCAGTACTTC
TRBV12-3/TRBV12-4	medium-sized	TRBJ1-1	NA	CASSFQGRTEAFF	TGTGCCAGCAGTTTTCAAGGGAGGACTGAAGCTTTCTTT
TRBV5-1	NA	TRBJ2-5	TRBD2	CASSPGDYQRETQYF	TGCGCCAGCAGCCCCGGGGACTACCAAAGGGAGACCCAGTACTTC
TRBV15	NA	TRBJ2-2	TRBD1	CATSPDRANTGELFF	TGTGCCACCAGCCCCGACAGGGCGAACACCGGGGAGCTGTTTTTT
TRBV9	NA	TRBJ2-3	TRBD2	CASSVDAGGTDTQYF	TGTGCCAGCAGCGTAGATGCGGGGGGCACAGATACGCAGTATTTT
TRBV2	NA	TRBJ2-7	TRBD2	CASSETAGRGYEQYF	TGTGCCAGCAGTGAAACGGCAGGGAGGGGCTACGAGCAGTACTTC
TRBV2	NA	TRBJ2-7	TRBD2	CASSGAGGEQYF	TGTGCCAGCAGCGGTGCGGGGGGCGAGCAGTACTTC
TRBV5-1	NA	TRBJ1-2	NA	CASSGGGGYTF	TGCGCCAGCAGCGGGGGCGGGGGCTACACCTTC
TRBV6-5	NA	TRBJ1-2	NA	CASSYSRGSGYGYTF	TGTGCCAGCAGTTACTCGCGGGGCTCTGGGTATGGCTACACCTTC
TRBV28	NA	TRBJ2-2	NA	CASSLSTLGELFF	TGTGCCAGCAGTTTGTCTACTCTCGGGGAGCTGTTTTTT
TRBV6-1	NA	TRBJ1-5	TRBD1	CASSEAGQVNQPQHF	TGTGCCAGCAGTGAAGCGGGACAGGTCAATCAGCCCCAGCATTTT
TRBV10-3	NA	TRBJ1-2	TRBD1	CAITIDRVYGYTF	TGTGCCATCACCATTGACAGGGTCTATGGCTACACCTTC
TRBV11-2	NA	TRBJ2-7	NA	CASSLGNKRTYEQYF	TGTGCCAGCAGCTTAGGGAATAAGCGAACCTACGAGCAGTACTTC
TRBV4-1	NA	TRBJ1-2	TRBD1	CASSQVEGANGYTF	TGCGCCAGCAGCCAAGTAGAGGGGGCAAATGGCTACACCTTC
TRBV18	NA	TRBJ1-6	NA	CASSPIPLQDSPLHF	TGTGCCAGCTCACCCATCCCTCTCCAGGATTCACCCCTCCACTTT
TRBV4-1	NA	TRBJ1-4	NA	CASSQVYLGQTPRANEKLFF	TGCGCCAGCAGCCAAGTCTACCTGGGACAAACCCCGAGGGCTAATGAAAAACTGTTTTTT
TRBV5-5	NA	TRBJ1-1	NA	CASSLGGREVWYTEAFF	TGTGCCAGCAGCTTGGGGGGCAGGGAAGTGTGGTACACTGAAGCTTTCTTT
TRBV2	NA	TRBJ2-3	TRBD2	CASTERGGTDTQYF	TGTGCCAGCACGGAGCGGGGGGGCACAGATACGCAGTATTTT
TRBV7-9	NA	TRBJ2-3	TRBD2	CASTPGAGGYGTDTQYF	TGTGCCAGCACCCCTGGGGCGGGGGGTTACGGCACAGATACGCAGTATTTT
TRBV28	NA	TRBJ1-6	TRBD1	CASSLYPGGAGSPLHF	TGTGCCAGCAGTTTATATCCAGGGGGCGCCGGTTCACCCCTCCACTTT
TRBV18	NA	TRBJ2-3	NA	CASSAGAQTDTQYF	TGTGCCAGCTCAGCGGGGGCGCAAACAGATACGCAGTATTTT
TRBV9	NA	TRBJ2-1	NA	CASSVEGGTNEQFF	TGTGCCAGCAGCGTGGAGGGAGGGACAAATGAGCAGTTCTTC
TRBV7-8	NA	TRBJ2-1	NA	CASSLAGGADSYNEQFF	TGTGCCAGCAGCTTAGCGGGGGGGGCGGACTCCTACAATGAGCAGTTCTTC
TRBV5-4	NA	TRBJ2-1	TRBD2	CASSLVKRGANEQFF	TGTGCCAGCAGCTTGGTCAAGCGGGGGGCAAATGAGCAGTTCTTC
TRBV10-1	NA	TRBJ1-1	NA	CASSEIGQGAAFF	TGCGCCAGCAGTGAGATCGGGCAGGGTGCCGCTTTCTTT
TRBV6-6	NA	TRBJ2-1	NA	CASSYSKGVDEQFF	TGTGCCAGCAGTTACTCGAAGGGGGTCGATGAGCAGTTCTTC
TRBV18	NA	TRBJ2-5	NA	CASSPRAGNQETQYF	TGTGCCAGCTCACCAAGGGCAGGGAACCAAGAGACCCAGTACTTC
TRBV5-1	few	TRBJ1-1	TRBD1	CASSGNRGAGEAFF	TGCGCCAGCAGCGGGAACAGGGGAGCCGGTGAAGCTTTCTTT
TRBV11-2	NA	TRBJ2-2	TRBD2	CASSLGPREGDTGELFF	TGTGCCAGCAGCTTAGGTCCCCGGGAGGGGGACACCGGGGAGCTGTTTTTT
TRBV6-5	NA	TRBJ2-2	NA	CASSYQGTTGELFF	TGTGCCAGCAGTTACCAGGGTACGACCGGGGAGCTGTTTTTT
TRBV6-1	NA	TRBJ1-2	TRBD1	CASSDGTVYNYGYTF	TGTGCCAGCAGTGATGGGACAGTGTATAACTATGGCTACACCTTC
TRBV29-1	NA	TRBJ1-1	NA	CSARTANTEAFF	TGCAGCGCCCGGACAGCGAACACTGAAGCTTTCTTT
TRBV5-5	NA	TRBJ1-2	TRBD1	CASSLMGQDPRYGYTF	TGTGCCAGCAGCTTGATGGGACAGGATCCTCGCTATGGCTACACCTTC
TRBV29-1	few	TRBJ1-1	NA	CSGRSQTNTEAFF	TGCAGCGGGAGGAGTCAGACGAACACTGAAGCTTTCTTT
TRBV5-1	once	TRBJ2-2	TRBD1	CASSPGQGQTGELFF	TGCGCCAGCAGCCCCGGACAGGGGCAGACCGGGGAGCTGTTTTTT
TRBV5-4	once	TRBJ1-3	TRBD1	CASSLYTGAGNTIYF	TGTGCCAGCAGCTTATATACAGGGGCAGGAAACACCATATATTTT
TRBV2	NA	TRBJ1-1	NA	CASSPGRGGGGTEAFF	TGTGCCAGCAGCCCTGGCAGGGGTGGTGGAGGCACTGAAGCTTTCTTT
TRBV5-6	NA	TRBJ2-2	NA	CASSLVGPGELFF	TGTGCCAGCAGCTTGGTTGGGCCCGGGGAGCTGTTTTTT
TRBV7-9	once	TRBJ1-5	TRBD1	CASTGYGQDNQPQHF	TGTGCCAGCACCGGTTATGGACAGGACAATCAGCCCCAGCATTTT
TRBV10-3	NA	TRBJ2-3	TRBD2	CAILDGGAAVDTQYF	TGTGCCATCCTAGACGGGGGGGCCGCTGTCGATACGCAGTATTTT
TRBV28	NA	TRBJ2-7	TRBD1	CASRTGGYEQYF	TGTGCCAGCAGGACAGGGGGCTACGAGCAGTACTTC
TRBV5-4	NA	TRBJ1-6	NA	CASSPDRDKSSPLHF	TGTGCCAGCAGCCCGGACCGGGACAAAAGTTCACCCCTCCACTTT
TRBV11-2	NA	TRBJ1-5	TRBD1	CASSPQGARQPQHF	TGTGCCAGCAGCCCACAGGGGGCTCGTCAGCCCCAGCATTTT
TRBV5-1	NA	TRBJ2-7	NA	CASSSGHTSSYEQYF	TGCGCCAGCAGCTCGGGACACACGAGCTCCTACGAGCAGTACTTC
TRBV2	NA	TRBJ2-3	NA	CARKGGRGGLQSTDTQYF	TGTGCCAGGAAAGGGGGGCGCGGGGGCCTCCAAAGCACAGATACGCAGTATTTT